The T cell receptor (beta chain) under discussion was sequenced for a study of shared clonotypes between healthy human individuals (TCRdb year 2020). Background for the entire study: The cohort comprised a couple of women and a few men aged 18 to 49 years. Each donor's leukapheresis produced roughly between roughly 0.85 and 9.5 billion PBMCs. The study deeply sequenced blood TCR repertoires of about 5 healthy adults to estimate repertoire size and the extent of clonotype sharing between individuals. For each donor, three plates each were used for CD4 naive and CD4 memory, two plates were used for CD8 naive, and one plate was used for CD8 memory. To increase sequencing depth and limit assay-specific biases, TCR repertoire library preparation and sequencing were carried out by different laboratories using diverse techniques. The investigation overall reported the following: Larger estimated clonotype richness was generally found for naive subsets than for memory subsets. The genetic and exposure-history diversity represented was limited by the small number of donors. Based on pairwise subsampling, the degree of clonotype sharing among donors was expected to be affected by sequencing depth. When a few donors were compared, the shared fraction of clonotypes was about 5% for naive CD4, 3.5% to 4% for naive CD8, 2% to 2.5% for memory CD4, and around 0.4% for memory CD8. Rarefaction of sorted-subset datasets indicated incomplete sequencing despite the large sequencing depth. Compared with non-shared clonotypes, the clonotypes found in all four sorted-subset donors had higher generation probabilities. Sampling was restricted to blood, and TCR repertoires in tissues likely differ from the TCR repertoires found in blood.

Using the deep immunoSEQ assay, TCR CDR3 regions were amplified from genomic DNA by multiplex PCR. Extracted genomic DNA from each cell subset was spread evenly across all wells of several immunoSEQ 96-well plates, with each plate serving as a replicate. Each replicate PCR for sorted subsets received around 200 ng genomic DNA, equal to tens of thousands of T cell genomes. Purified libraries were measured with a Qubit 3.0 fluorometer, size-checked on a Bioanalyzer 2100, and measured again with the KAPA Library Quantification kit. Each immunoSEQ 96-well plate was sequenced on its own single-read 150-cycle Illumina NextSeq 550 flow cell. The study's processing was this. Because the immunoSEQ output held only junctional sequences and lacked quality scores, the filtering could not match the filtering applied to full-length reads. Sequences were annotated with PyIR, a Python wrapper for IgBLAST v1.9, using IMGT germline references to assign V/J genes and CDR3. Reads with weak V/J assignments (E-value above 1e-6), missing CDR3, stop codons, out-of-frame junctions, or ambiguous translated residues were removed. V3J clonotypes were defined as sequences sharing the same inferred V gene, J gene, and CDR3 amino acid sequence. The percentage overlap between two repertoires was calculated by dividing the number of shared unique clonotypes by the size of the smaller repertoire. Richness of each repertoire was evaluated using RTK rarefaction, the Chao1 estimator, and Recon v2.1 estimates of unobserved clonotypes. OLGA was used to compute generation probabilities for all TCRbeta clonotypes that the gDNA method yielded from a few donors. As stored in TCRdb, this immuneACCESS dataset retains in-frame rearrangements with V and J assigned. A fraction of the clones does not appear; measured against another copy, unresolved V genes explain less than half of the discrepancy, and the remainder lacks a known reason. The V and J calls and clone size are taken from that table; D and trimming were inferred from the DNA. Here the sample has around 2,100,000 clones; roughly 94% occur a single time. Clones ranked in the top ten supply around 1.2% of the sample.

CD8 naive samples were CD45RO-negative cells positively selected for CCR7, giving a CD45RA+CCR7+ population that excluded TemRA cells. Healthy HIV-negative adults with no recently reported acute infections or vaccinations were included as donors. Only Caucasian adults living in Nashville, Tennessee, USA were represented among the donors. After blood collection by leukapheresis, PBMCs were isolated using Ficoll-Histopaque density gradient centrifugation and then cryopreserved in the vapor phase of liquid nitrogen. Analytical flow cytometry was used to check the purity and quantity of each magnetically sorted T cell population. From each sorted fraction, genomic DNA was isolated and quantified by UV absorbance on a Nanodrop 2000c. Note on this clone: The antigen it binds to is not known. No base quality values were provided; no much bigger clone lies one nucleotide off.

V gives up 6 bases and J gives up 2 bases, and the segment between their germline ends measures 16 bases. From the germline V gene, CDR1 is MDHEN and CDR2 is SYDVKM. The CDR3 holds 15 amino acids from the cysteine to the phenylalanine. The sequence is cut down to CDR3 DNA, 45 bases in frame from base 1. The sample comprised naive CD8+ T cells sorted from blood. What the cell subset or site label conveys for this sample: CD45RA+CCR7+. The origin of this receptor is a man aged 18 to 30 in good health. The rearrangement combines TRBV28 with TRBJ1-2; no D segment can be confidently identified. Read as DNA, the sequence is TGTGCCAGCAGCGATCCTGGGATAGAAAACTATGGCTACACCTTC. Translated, this gives CASSDPGIENYGYTF.